This T cell receptor (beta chain) was profiled in a study of cytomegalovirus exposure and HLA in healthy donors. CDR1 and CDR2 from the germline V gene are MDHEN and SYDVKM. This CDR3 is built from 16 residues. J lost 3 bases, V lost 5 bases, and 5 bases had no gene match. The PCR had 60 Vbeta and 13 Jbeta primers. Measured with immunoSEQ multiplex PCR; TCRdb has only the in-frame clones, and not every one. The repertoire holds about 200,000 clones, 70% to 90% seen once, with around 0.34% in the top ten. In regard to this clone: Its antigen is not identified.

Broader study findings: An analysis done earlier found most TCR beta V segments productive about 87% or about 30% of the time. It is likely that the observed cluster of highly shared sequence variants was a sequencing artifact.

V and J are TRBV28 and TRBJ2-1; TRBD2 aligns across 12 bases. Sequenced material: PBMCs. This TCR derives from a young woman in good health and CMV-seronegative. CDR3 DNA: TGTGCCAGCAGTGCTCCACTAGCGGGGGGCTACAATGAGCAGTTCTTC. It translates to CASSAPLAGGYNEQFF.